These T cell receptor beta chains were read from a single sample in a study of T-cell reconstitution after alpha-beta-depleted transplantation in children. TCRdb reanalysed the PCR reads using MiXCR and keeps one entry per CDR3 protein. The repertoire includes about 250,000 distinct CDR3 sequences, about 24% of them detected once, and about 4.8% sits in the top ten. The source material was PBMCs, mostly from graft donor cells, sampled 360 days after TCRalphabeta/CD19-depleted stem cell transplant. Receptor source: a female patient aged 2-9 years who had a stem cell transplant for congenital amegakaryocytic thrombocytopenia, so the T cells may come from the graft donor. Both conserved end residues are part of each CDR3.

V gene	CDR3 length	CDR3 protein
TRBV7-6	13	CASSLRVAETQYF
TRBV4-3	18	CASSQEASGTHLSYEQYF
TRBV2	13	CASSEWRENEQFF
TRBV24-1	14	CATSVGGSTDTQYF
TRBV24-1	18	CATSGLRASGGHYNEQFF
TRBV15	17	CATSREWSTVFSYEQYF
TRBV12-3/TRBV12-4	17	CASSLRTGFSPPDTQYF
TRBV12-3/TRBV12-4	15	CASSLGRYESEGYTF
TRBV19	15	CASSTLAGGPDEQFF
TRBV6-1	16	CASSLGLSGGADTQYF
TRBV4-1	16	CASSPKGSSGANVLTF